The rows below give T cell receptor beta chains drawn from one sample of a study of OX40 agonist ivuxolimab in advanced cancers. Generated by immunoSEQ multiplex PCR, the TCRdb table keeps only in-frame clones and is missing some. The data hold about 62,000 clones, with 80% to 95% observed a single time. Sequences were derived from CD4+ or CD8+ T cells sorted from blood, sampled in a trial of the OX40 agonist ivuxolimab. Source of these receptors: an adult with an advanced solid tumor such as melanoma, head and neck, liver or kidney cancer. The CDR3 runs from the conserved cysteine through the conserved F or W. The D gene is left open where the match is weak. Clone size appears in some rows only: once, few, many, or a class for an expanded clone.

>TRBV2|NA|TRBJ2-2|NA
CASSVFIGTEELFF
TGTGCCAGCAGTGTGTTTATTGGGACTGAGGAGCTGTTTTTT
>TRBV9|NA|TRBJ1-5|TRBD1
CASSLTDRVSNQPQHF
TGTGCCAGCAGCTTAACGGACAGGGTATCCAATCAGCCCCAGCATTTT
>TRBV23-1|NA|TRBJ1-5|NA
CASKQGGNQPQHF
TGCGCCAGTAAACAGGGAGGCAATCAGCCCCAGCATTTT
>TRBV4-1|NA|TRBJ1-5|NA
CASSQEGAGADQPQHF
TGCGCCAGCAGCCAAGAAGGGGCGGGGGCAGATCAGCCCCAGCATTTT
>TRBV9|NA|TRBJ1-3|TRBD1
CASSATATRTGPSGNTIYF
TGTGCCAGCAGCGCAACGGCGACAAGGACAGGCCCCTCTGGAAACACCATATATTTT
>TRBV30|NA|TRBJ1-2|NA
CAWRGGGETYGYTF
TGTGCCTGGAGGGGGGGAGGAGAAACCTATGGCTACACCTTC
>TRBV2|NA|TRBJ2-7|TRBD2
CASSGLAETYEQYF
TGTGCCAGCAGTGGACTAGCGGAGACCTACGAGCAGTACTTC
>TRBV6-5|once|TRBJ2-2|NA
CASSYSKGIVGGELFF
TGTGCCAGCAGTTACTCGAAAGGGATCGTCGGCGGGGAGCTGTTTTTT
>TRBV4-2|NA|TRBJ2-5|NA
CASSQDWSGQETQYF
TGTGCCAGCAGCCAAGATTGGTCAGGCCAAGAGACCCAGTACTTC
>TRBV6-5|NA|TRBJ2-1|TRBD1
CASSDTGDEQFF
TGTGCCAGCAGCGACACAGGGGATGAGCAGTTCTTC
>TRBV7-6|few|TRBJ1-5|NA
CASSPGHYEGQPQHF
TGTGCCAGCAGCCCCGGGCACTACGAGGGCCAGCCCCAGCATTTT
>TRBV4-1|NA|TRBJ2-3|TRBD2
CASSQDKSGGPGQYF
TGCGCCAGCAGCCAAGATAAAAGCGGGGGGCCGGGGCAGTATTTT
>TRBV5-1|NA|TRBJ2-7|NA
CASSLEAGTIYEQYF
TGCGCCAGCAGCTTGGAGGCAGGGACGATATACGAGCAGTACTTC
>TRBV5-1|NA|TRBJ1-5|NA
CASSRYPGAQQPQHF
TGCGCCAGCAGCCGCTATCCGGGGGCACAGCAGCCCCAGCATTTT
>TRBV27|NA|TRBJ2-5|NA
CASSQPPYF
TGTGCCAGCAGCCAACCCCCTTACTTC
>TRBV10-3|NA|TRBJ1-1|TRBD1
CAITPGGAGKQSEAFF
TGTGCCATCACTCCAGGGGGCGCGGGAAAACAATCTGAAGCTTTCTTT
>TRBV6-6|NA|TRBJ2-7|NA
CASSWGDEQYF
TGTGCCAGCAGTTGGGGGGACGAGCAGTACTTC
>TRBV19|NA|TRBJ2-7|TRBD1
CASSPTPSSQGHEQYF
TGTGCCAGTAGTCCCACACCCTCCTCACAGGGGCACGAGCAGTACTTC
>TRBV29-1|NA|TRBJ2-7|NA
CSVVQPGPSSYEQYF
TGCAGCGTTGTTCAACCGGGTCCTAGCTCCTACGAGCAGTACTTC
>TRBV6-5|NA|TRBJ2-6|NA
CASRIFSSGANVLTF
TGTGCCAGCAGGATATTTAGCTCTGGGGCCAACGTCCTGACTTTC
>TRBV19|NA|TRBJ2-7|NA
CASSQGGYEQYF
TGTGCCAGTAGCCAGGGTGGGTACGAGCAGTACTTC
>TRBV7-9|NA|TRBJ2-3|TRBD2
CASRTYLAGGLADTQYF
TGTGCCAGCCGAACTTACTTAGCGGGGGGTTTAGCAGATACGCAGTATTTT
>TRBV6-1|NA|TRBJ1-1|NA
CASSEWPRNTRNTEAFF
TGTGCCAGCAGTGAATGGCCCCGCAATACGCGGAACACTGAAGCTTTCTTT
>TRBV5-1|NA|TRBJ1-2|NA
CASSSTTLYGYTF
TGCGCCAGCAGCTCGACTACCCTCTATGGCTACACCTTC
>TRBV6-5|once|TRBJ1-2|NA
CASSTQGLYGYTF
TGTGCCAGCAGTACCCAGGGACTCTATGGCTACACCTTC
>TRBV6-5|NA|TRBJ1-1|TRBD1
CASSNGQGNTEAFF
TGTGCCAGCAGTAACGGACAGGGGAACACTGAAGCTTTCTTT
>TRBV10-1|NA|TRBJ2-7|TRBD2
CASKFQTSPLEQYF
TGCGCCAGCAAGTTTCAGACTAGCCCCCTGGAGCAGTACTTC
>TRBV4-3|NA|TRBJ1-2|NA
CASSGGGGYTF
TGCGCCAGCAGCGGCGGGGGTGGCTACACCTTC
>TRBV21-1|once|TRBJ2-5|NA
CASKGDGASSELYQETQYF
TGTGCCAGCAAGGGGGACGGGGCATCTAGCGAATTGTACCAAGAGACCCAGTACTTC
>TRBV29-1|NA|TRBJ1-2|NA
CSVRWEAPFPIYGYTF
TGCAGCGTCCGGTGGGAGGCCCCTTTCCCCATCTATGGCTACACCTTC